This T cell receptor beta chain was identified in a study of blood T cell repertoires in COVID-19. Study-wide context: T cells, B-cell-depleted T cells, or PBMCs provided the cDNA or gDNA that served as material.

This CDR3 has 16 amino acids. Under the authors' procedure: Amplification of reference gene primers provided the estimated nucleated cell counts. Some clones are missing from TCRdb's copy, which holds only in-frame ones; the method was immunoSEQ multiplex PCR. For V, J and clone size, that table is used; D and trimming come from the DNA. The table records roughly 200,000 clones, 87% of them present only once. Input material: peripheral blood. The chain links TRBV21-1 to TRBJ2-2; TRBD2 is the table's D call, not checked against the DNA. TRBV21-1 is noted as a pseudogene. The receptor was derived from a man in his 60s who had recovered from COVID-19. CDR3 sequence: CASSKALTSGTGELFF. In nucleotides, the CDR3 is TGTGCCAGCAGCAAAGCGCTAACGTCGGGAACCGGGGAGCTGTTTTTT.